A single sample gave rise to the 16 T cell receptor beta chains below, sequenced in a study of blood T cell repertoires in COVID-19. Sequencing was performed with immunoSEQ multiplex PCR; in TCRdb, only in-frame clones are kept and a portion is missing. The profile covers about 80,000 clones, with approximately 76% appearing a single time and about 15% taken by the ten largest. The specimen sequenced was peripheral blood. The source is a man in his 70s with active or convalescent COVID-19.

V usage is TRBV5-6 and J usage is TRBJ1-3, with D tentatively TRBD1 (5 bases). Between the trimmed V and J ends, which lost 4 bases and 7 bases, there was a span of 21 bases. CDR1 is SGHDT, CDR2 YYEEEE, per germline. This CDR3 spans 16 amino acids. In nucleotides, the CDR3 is TGTGCCAGCAGCATGACCGGGCCCCTAAGGGGCAACACCATATATTTT. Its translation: CASSMTGPLRGNTIYF.

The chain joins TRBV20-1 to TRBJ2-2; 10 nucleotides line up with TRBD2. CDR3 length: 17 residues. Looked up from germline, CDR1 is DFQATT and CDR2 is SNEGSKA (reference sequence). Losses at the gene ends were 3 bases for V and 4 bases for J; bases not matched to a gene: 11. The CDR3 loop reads CSASRVAGGLGTGELFF. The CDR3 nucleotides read TGCAGTGCTAGTAGGGTAGCGGGGGGCTTGGGCACCGGGGAGCTGTTTTTT.

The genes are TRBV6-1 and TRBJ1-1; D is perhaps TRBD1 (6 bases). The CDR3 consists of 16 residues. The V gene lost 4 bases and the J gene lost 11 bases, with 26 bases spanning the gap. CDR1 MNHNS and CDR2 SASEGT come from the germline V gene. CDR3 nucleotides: TGTGCCAGCAGTGCCTGTACAGGGTCGGGTTTATGTGTTGCTTTCTTT. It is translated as CASSACTGSGLCVAFF.

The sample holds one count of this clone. This chain's CDR3 is CASSEGTGGNNEQFF. In DNA form, the CDR3 reads TGTGCCAGCAGTGAGGGGACAGGGGGCAACAATGAGCAGTTCTTC. The rearrangement uses TRBV25-1 and TRBJ2-1, with TRBD1 matching 12 bases. From germline, CDR1 is MGHDK and CDR2 SYGVNS. With 3 bases clipped from V and 5 bases from J, the junction kept 2 bases outside the gene matches. This CDR3 has 15 amino acids.

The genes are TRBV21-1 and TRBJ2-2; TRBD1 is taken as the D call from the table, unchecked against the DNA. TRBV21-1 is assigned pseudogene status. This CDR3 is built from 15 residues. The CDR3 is CASSKARWGHGELFF. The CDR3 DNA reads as TGTGCCAGCAGCAAAGCTCGATGGGGACACGGGGAGCTGTTTTTT.

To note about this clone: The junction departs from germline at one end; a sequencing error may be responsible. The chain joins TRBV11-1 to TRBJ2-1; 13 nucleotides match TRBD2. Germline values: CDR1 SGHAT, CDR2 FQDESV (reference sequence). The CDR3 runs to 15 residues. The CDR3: CASSFTSGGVNEQFF. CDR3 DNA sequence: TGTGCTAGCAGCTTCACTAGCGGGGGGGTCAATGAGCAGTTCTTC. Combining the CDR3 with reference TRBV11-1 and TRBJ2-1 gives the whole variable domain EAEVAQSPRYKITEKSQAVAFWCDPISGHATLYWYRQILGQGPELLVQFQDESVVDDSQLPKDRFSAERLKGVDSTLKIQPAELGDSAMYLCASSFTSGGVNEQFFGPGTRLTVL.

The CDR3 DNA reads as TGCGCCAGCAACCCGGGGGAGGGTACCCAAAACATTCAGTACTTC. Translation gives CASNPGEGTQNIQYF. The rearrangement joins TRBV5-1 to TRBJ2-4, with 7 bases aligning to TRBD2. V shed 6 bases, J shed 5 bases, and the junction held 11 bases outside the gene matches. Per germline, CDR1 SGHRS and CDR2 YFSETQ. The CDR3 sequence is 15 residues long.

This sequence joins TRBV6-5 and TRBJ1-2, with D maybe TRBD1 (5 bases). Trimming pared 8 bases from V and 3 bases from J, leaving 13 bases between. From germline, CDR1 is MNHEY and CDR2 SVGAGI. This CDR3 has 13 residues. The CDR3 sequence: CASGRGSDYGYTF. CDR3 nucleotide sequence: TGTGCCAGCGGTCGGGGGTCTGACTATGGCTACACCTTC.

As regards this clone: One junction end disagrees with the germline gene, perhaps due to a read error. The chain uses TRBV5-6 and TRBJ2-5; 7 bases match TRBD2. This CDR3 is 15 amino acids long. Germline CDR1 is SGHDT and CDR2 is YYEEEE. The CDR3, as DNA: TGTGCCAGCAGCTCTCCCGGGACTAATCAAGAGGCCCAGTACTTC. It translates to CASSSPGTNQEAQYF. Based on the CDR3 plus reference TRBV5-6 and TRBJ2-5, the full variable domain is DAGVTQSPTHLIKTRGQQVTLRCSPKSGHDTVSWYQQALGQGPQFIFQYYEEEERQRGNFPDRFSGHQFPNYSSELNVNALLLGDSALYLCASSSPGTNQEAQYFGPGTRLLVL.

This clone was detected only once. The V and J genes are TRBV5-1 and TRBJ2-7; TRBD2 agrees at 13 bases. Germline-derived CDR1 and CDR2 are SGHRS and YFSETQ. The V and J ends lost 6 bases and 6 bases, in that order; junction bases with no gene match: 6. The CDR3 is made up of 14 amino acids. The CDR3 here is CASTAGTSGTEQYF. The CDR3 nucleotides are TGCGCCAGCACCGCCGGGACTAGCGGGACCGAGCAGTACTTC.

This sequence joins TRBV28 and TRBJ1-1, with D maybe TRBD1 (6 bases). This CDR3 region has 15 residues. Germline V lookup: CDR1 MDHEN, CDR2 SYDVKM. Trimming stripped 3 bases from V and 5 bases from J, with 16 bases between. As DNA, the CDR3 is TGTGCCAGCAGTTTCCAGGGGCTTCAGGATACTGAAGCTTTCTTT. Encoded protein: CASSFQGLQDTEAFF.

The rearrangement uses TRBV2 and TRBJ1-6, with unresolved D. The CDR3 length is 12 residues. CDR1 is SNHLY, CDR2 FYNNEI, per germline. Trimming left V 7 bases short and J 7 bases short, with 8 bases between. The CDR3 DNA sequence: TGTGCCAGCATGAGGGAGAATTCACCCCTCCACTTT. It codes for CASMRENSPLHF.

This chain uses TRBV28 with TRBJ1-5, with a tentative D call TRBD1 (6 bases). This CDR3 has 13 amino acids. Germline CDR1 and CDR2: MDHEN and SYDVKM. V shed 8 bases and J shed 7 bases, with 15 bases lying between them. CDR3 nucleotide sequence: TGTGCCAGCTCCACTAGGGGGGGACAGCCCCAGCATTTT. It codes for CASSTRGGQPQHF.

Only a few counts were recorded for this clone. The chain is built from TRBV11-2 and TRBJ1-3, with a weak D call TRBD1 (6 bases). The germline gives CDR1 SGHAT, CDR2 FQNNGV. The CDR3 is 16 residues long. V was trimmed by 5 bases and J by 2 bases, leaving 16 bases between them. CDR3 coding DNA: TGTGCCAGCAGCATTGACAGGTCTGGTACTGGAAACACCATATATTTT. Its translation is CASSIDRSGTGNTIYF.

In DNA, the CDR3 is TGTGCCAGCAGCGCCCCGAGGGTGCACCAAGAGACCCAGTACTTC. Amino acids: CASSAPRVHQETQYF. This sequence joins TRBV5-6 and TRBJ2-5, with D possibly matching TRBD2 (5 bases). V was pared by 4 bases and J by 0 bases, with 13 bases between. This CDR3 region has 15 residues. CDR1 is SGHDT, CDR2 YYEEEE, per germline. Using reference TRBV5-6 and TRBJ2-5 for the parts outside the CDR3, the full variable domain is DAGVTQSPTHLIKTRGQQVTLRCSPKSGHDTVSWYQQALGQGPQFIFQYYEEEERQRGNFPDRFSGHQFPNYSSELNVNALLLGDSALYLCASSAPRVHQETQYFGPGTRLLVL.

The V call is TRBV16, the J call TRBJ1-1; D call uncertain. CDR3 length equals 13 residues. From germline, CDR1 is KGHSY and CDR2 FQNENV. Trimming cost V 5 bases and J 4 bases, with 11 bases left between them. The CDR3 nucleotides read TGTGCCAGCAGCTCACAGCATGGCACTGAAGCTTTCTTT. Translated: CASSSQHGTEAFF.